The next 30 T cell receptor beta chains were all read from a single sample in a study of blood T cell repertoires in COVID-19. Measured with immunoSEQ multiplex PCR; TCRdb has only the in-frame clones, and not every one. The sample includes around 400,000 clones, roughly 90% seen only once; the top ten take about 1.2%. Input material: peripheral blood. These receptors originate from a man aged 35 to 55 with acute or convalescent COVID-19.

V gene TRBV7-2 combines with J gene TRBJ1-2; D possibly corresponds to TRBD1 (5 bases). In germline, CDR1 is SGHTA, CDR2 FQGNSA. This CDR3 has 15 amino acids. Trimming took 3 bases from V and 0 from J, leaving 11 bases between them. DNA of the CDR3: TGTGCCAGCAGCTTCCCAGGGATAGCTAACTATGGCTACACCTTC. Translation: CASSFPGIANYGYTF.

V usage is TRBV28 and J usage is TRBJ1-5; no clear D gene. The CDR3 has 18 amino acids. CDR1 is MDHEN, CDR2 SYDVKM, per germline. Between the trimmed V and J ends, which lost 4 bases and 0 bases, there was a span of 19 bases. The CDR3 DNA follows: TGTGCCAGCAGTTCCGGAACAGTCCTCTTTTATAGCAATCAGCCCCAGCATTTT. This translates into CASSSGTVLFYSNQPQHF.

The chain employs TRBV28 and TRBJ2-7; possible D gene TRBD2, 5 bases. Germline V gene sequence: CDR1 MDHEN, CDR2 SYDVKM. CDR3 size: 11 residues. V was cut by 7 bases and J by 10 bases, with 14 bases left in between. The CDR3 protein is CASTTPGNQYF. The CDR3 DNA reads as TGTGCCAGCACCACCCCGGGAAACCAGTACTTC.

The chain uses TRBV7-2 and TRBJ2-7, with 7 bases matching TRBD1. This CDR3 contains 14 residues. With 2 bases clipped from V and 2 bases from J, the junction kept 3 bases outside the gene matches. The V gene's germline CDR1 is SGHTA and CDR2 FQGNSA. CDR3 sequence reads: CASSLQGVPYEQYF. The CDR3 region has the DNA TGTGCCAGCAGCTTACAGGGGGTACCCTACGAGCAGTACTTC.

The CDR3 DNA follows: TGTGCCAGCAGTGTGACATACTACAGCGGACGTAATGAAAAACTGTTTTTT. Residues: CASSVTYYSGRNEKLFF. The chain combines TRBV2 with TRBJ1-4; D ambiguous. Trimming removed 4 bases at V and 4 bases at J, with 19 bases between. This CDR3 region has 17 residues. CDR1 is SNHLY, CDR2 FYNNEI, per germline. Based on the CDR3 plus reference TRBV2 and TRBJ1-4, the full variable domain is EPEVTQTPSHQVTQMGQEVILRCVPISNHLYFYWYRQILGQKVEFLVSFYNNEISEKSEIFDDQFSVERPDGSNFTLKIRSTKLEDSAMYFCASSVTYYSGRNEKLFFGSGTQLSVL.

CDR3 protein: CASSQDMGGDIEKLFF. CDR3 bases: TGCGCCAGCAGCCAAGATATGGGAGGGGATATTGAAAAACTGTTTTTT. The V call is TRBV4-3, the J call TRBJ1-4; possible D gene TRBD1, 5 bases. The CDR3 totals 16 residues. V was pared by 0 bases and J by 7 bases, with 15 bases between. The germline V gene has CDR1 LGHNA and CDR2 YSLEER.

The chain employs TRBV7-9 and TRBJ1-1; TRBD1 might be the D (6 bases). The germline gives CDR1 SEHNR, CDR2 FQNEAQ (reference sequence). V was pared by 3 bases and J by 3 bases, with 11 bases between. CDR3 length equals 14 residues. This chain's CDR3 is CASSFSGQYTEAFF. CDR3 DNA: TGTGCCAGCAGCTTCTCCGGACAGTACACTGAAGCTTTCTTT.

CDR3 in DNA: TGTGCCAGCAGCTTGAGGGAAGGGGTTAGCTATGGCTACACCTTC. Translating gives CASSLREGVSYGYTF. The rearrangement links TRBV5-8 to TRBJ1-2, with D possibly being TRBD1 (5 bases). The CDR3 sequence is 15 residues long. Germline CDR1 is SGHTS and CDR2 is YDEGEE. Deletions cut 1 base from V and 4 bases from J, with 14 bases between.

This clone was observed a handful of times. This rearrangement joins TRBV3-1 (or the pseudogene TRBV3-2) to TRBJ1-2, with D possibly being TRBD1 (6 bases). V was clipped by 0 bases and J by 8 bases, with 19 bases between them. Germline-derived CDR1 and CDR2 are LGHDT and YNNKEL (reference sequence). This CDR3 is built from 16 residues. The CDR3 DNA sequence: TGTGCCAGCAGCCAAGATGCCGTGCAGGGGAGGGGAGGCTACACCTTC. It is translated as CASSQDAVQGRGGYTF.

V usage is TRBV6-2 or TRBV6-3 and J usage is TRBJ1-1, with D unclear. From germline, CDR1 is MNHEY and CDR2 SVGEGT. Trimming stripped 1 base from V and 3 bases from J, with 6 bases between. The CDR3 has 13 amino acids. The CDR3 DNA sequence: TGTGCCAGCAGTTACTGGCAGGACACTGAAGCTTTCTTT. This sequence encodes CASSYWQDTEAFF.

This clone was counted a few times. The chain carries TRBV2 and TRBJ2-2; 8 bases map to TRBD2. V lost 6 bases and J lost 4; bases outside the gene matches: 4. Germline V gene data show CDR1 as SNHLY and CDR2 as FYNNEI. This CDR3 contains 14 residues. The CDR3 DNA follows: TGTGCCAGCAGGGGGACTAGGGGCACCGGGGAGCTGTTTTTT. Protein: CASRGTRGTGELFF.

This chain joins TRBV25-1 and TRBJ1-1; the match to TRBD1 covers 8 bases. Germline V gene lookup returns CDR1 MGHDK and CDR2 SYGVNS. The CDR3 length is 16 residues. J gave up 2 bases and V 5 bases, and 10 bases lay outside the gene matches. CDR3 protein: CASSKPQDRANTEAFF. In nucleotides, the CDR3 is TGTGCCAGCAGTAAACCCCAGGACAGGGCCAACACTGAAGCTTTCTTT.

CDR3 in DNA: TGTGCCAGCAGGACAGGGGGCGCCGGTCAGCCCCAGCATTTT. This sequence encodes CASRTGGAGQPQHF. The chain uses TRBV6-5 and TRBJ1-5, with 10 nucleotides matching TRBD1. Trimming at V came to 6 bases and at J to 6 bases, leaving 5 bases not matched to a gene. CDR3 length: 14 amino acids. Per the germline V gene, CDR1 is MNHEY and CDR2 is SVGAGI.

This chain connects TRBV29-1 to TRBJ1-2; weak D call: TRBD1 (5 bases). V was pared by 1 base and J by 8 bases, with 11 bases between. Germline CDR1 reads SQVTM; CDR2 reads ANQGSEA. The CDR3 has 12 amino acids. The chain's CDR3 is CSVEGRDQGYTF. The CDR3 DNA reads as TGCAGCGTTGAAGGCAGGGATCAAGGCTACACCTTC.

J is TRBJ1-1 and V is TRBV7-9; 8 bases are shared with TRBD1. V gave up 5 bases and J gave up 3 bases; unmatched junction bases: 5. In germline, CDR1 is SEHNR, CDR2 FQNEAQ (reference sequence). The CDR3 runs 14 residues. The CDR3 protein is CASSHGQGDTEAFF. CDR3 DNA: TGTGCCAGCAGCCACGGACAGGGTGACACTGAAGCTTTCTTT. Using reference TRBV7-9 and TRBJ1-1 for the parts outside the CDR3, the full variable domain is DTGVSQNPRHKITKRGQNVTFRCDPISEHNRLYWYRQTLGQGPEFLTYFQNEAQLEKSRLLSDRFSAERPKGSFSTLEIQRTEQGDSAMYLCASSHGQGDTEAFFGQGTRLTVV.

V and J are TRBV3-1 (or the pseudogene TRBV3-2) and TRBJ2-5, with a possible D match to TRBD1 (5 bases). Germline loops: CDR1 LGHDT, CDR2 YNNKEL (reference sequence). There are 15 residues in the CDR3. V lost 4 bases, J lost 1 base, and 13 bases lay in between. The CDR3 bases are TGTGCCAGCAGCCTACAGGCAGGGCCCCAAGAGACCCAGTACTTC. This codes for CASSLQAGPQETQYF.

V gene TRBV5-5 combines with J gene TRBJ2-4; TRBD2 matches at 11 bases. This CDR3 has 19 residues. V trimming: 3 bases; J trimming: 2 bases; junction bases outside the gene matches: 13. Germline V gene lookup returns CDR1 SGHKS and CDR2 YYEKEE (reference sequence). The DNA of the CDR3 is TGTGCCAGCAGCTCATCCGCACTTACTAGCGGGAGACCCAAAAACATTCAGTACTTC. Translation gives CASSSSALTSGRPKNIQYF.

This clone was detected once. The chain links TRBV30 to TRBJ2-3, with a tentative D call TRBD1 (6 bases). V gave up 4 bases and J gave up 6 bases, with 14 bases separating them. This CDR3 has 13 residues. Germline V gives CDR1 GTSNPN, CDR2 SVGIG (reference sequence). The CDR3 bases are TGTGCCTGGAATAACAGGGCTGACGATACGCAGTATTTT. This gives the protein CAWNNRADDTQYF.

The chain has TRBV7-6 and TRBJ1-5; no firm D call. Trimming left V 1 base short and J 0 bases short, with 10 bases between. Germline V lookup: CDR1 SGHVS, CDR2 FNYEAQ. The CDR3 is 16 amino acids. The CDR3 is CASSLDAGFSNQPQHF. For the CDR3, the DNA is TGTGCCAGCAGCTTAGACGCCGGGTTTAGCAATCAGCCCCAGCATTTT.

This chain uses TRBV19 with TRBJ1-5, with a weak D call TRBD1 (5 bases). Looked up from germline, CDR1 is LNHDA and CDR2 is SQIVND (reference sequence). The V and J ends lost 2 bases and 3 bases respectively, with 14 bases between them. The CDR3 length is 16 residues. As DNA, the CDR3 is TGTGCCAGTAGTATATCCCCGACAGCAAACAATCAGCCCCAGCATTTT. Its translation: CASSISPTANNQPQHF.

The chain combines TRBV5-5 with TRBJ2-3; weak D call: TRBD1 (6 bases). V lost 7 bases to trimming and J lost 0 bases, with 12 bases between them. Germline V gene lookup returns CDR1 SGHKS and CDR2 YYEKEE (reference sequence). The length of the CDR3 is 14 residues. CDR3 in amino acids: CASYRDISTDTQYF. The CDR3 region has the DNA TGTGCCAGCTACCGGGACATAAGCACAGATACGCAGTATTTT.

This chain connects TRBV5-1 to TRBJ2-2; TRBD2 agrees at 8 bases. Germline trimming cut 0 bases from V and 7 bases from J; bases unmatched to any gene: 8. This CDR3 region has 16 residues. Germline V gene data show CDR1 as SGHRS and CDR2 as YFSETQ. CDR3 in amino acids: CASSLASGRAGGELFF. The CDR3 region has the DNA TGCGCCAGCAGCTTGGCTTCCGGGAGGGCCGGCGGGGAGCTGTTTTTT. Complete variable domain (other parts from reference TRBV5-1 and TRBJ2-2): KAGVTQTPRYLIKTRGQQVTLSCSPISGHRSVSWYQQTPGQGLQFLFEYFSETQRNKGNFPGRFSGRQFSNSRSEMNVSTLELGDSALYLCASSLASGRAGGELFFGEGSRLTVL.

This sequence joins TRBV29-1 and TRBJ2-3; 9 bases align to TRBD2. This CDR3 has 17 amino acids. Germline CDR1 is SQVTM and CDR2 is ANQGSEA. The ends lost 4 bases at V and 1 base at J; junction bases unmatched: 12. The CDR3 is CSVAGEVAGARTDTQYF. CDR3 bases: TGCAGCGTTGCGGGTGAGGTAGCGGGGGCCCGCACAGATACGCAGTATTTT.

V usage is TRBV28 and J usage is TRBJ1-4; 7 nucleotides match TRBD1. The V segment lost 6 bases and the J segment 5 bases; nucleotides outside the gene matches: 6. The CDR3 extends over 14 amino acids. CDR1 is MDHEN and CDR2 is SYDVKM in the germline V gene. CDR3 coding DNA: TGTGCCAGCAGGGCGACAGGGAACAATGAAAAACTGTTTTTT. It specifies CASRATGNNEKLFF.

The V gene is TRBV5-4, the J gene TRBJ2-2; 8 bases match TRBD2. V lost 4 bases to trimming and J lost 1 base; unmatched junction nucleotides: 12. The CDR3 has 18 amino acids. Looked up from germline, CDR1 is SGHNT and CDR2 is YYREEE (reference sequence). This CDR3 reads CASSPPGGASGNTGELFF. The CDR3, as DNA: TGTGCCAGCAGCCCCCCGGGGGGGGCCAGCGGGAACACCGGGGAGCTGTTTTTT.

The chain joins TRBV9 to TRBJ1-1; unclear D gene. Germline values: CDR1 SGDLS, CDR2 YYNGEE. The CDR3 is made up of 13 amino acids. V was clipped by 4 bases and J by 3 bases, with 10 bases between them. The DNA of the CDR3 is TGTGCCAGCAGCTCGTACGGGGACACTGAAGCTTTCTTT. It specifies CASSSYGDTEAFF.

The chain employs TRBV27 and TRBJ2-1, with 10 bases lining up with TRBD1. V dropped 6 bases and J dropped 1; count of bases not matched to a gene: 6. The germline V gene has CDR1 MNHEY and CDR2 SMNVEV (reference sequence). The CDR3 consists of 16 residues. The CDR3 region is CASRVRQGASYNEQFF. The CDR3 nucleotides are TGTGCCAGCAGGGTTAGACAGGGGGCATCCTACAATGAGCAGTTCTTC.

The chain links TRBV6-5 to TRBJ1-2; 7 nucleotides align to TRBD1. The V segment lost 6 bases and the J segment 0 bases; nucleotides outside the gene matches: 4. Looked up from germline, CDR1 is MNHEY and CDR2 is SVGAGI. CDR3 size: 14 residues. In DNA form, the CDR3 reads TGTGCCAGCAGCACCACAGGGGCTAACTATGGCTACACCTTC. Protein: CASSTTGANYGYTF.

The rearrangement uses TRBV3-1 (or the pseudogene TRBV3-2) and TRBJ1-6; 9 nucleotides line up with TRBD1. The CDR3 totals 16 residues. CDR1 LGHDT and CDR2 YNNKEL come from the germline V gene (reference sequence). The V segment lost 4 bases and the J segment 5 bases; nucleotides outside the gene matches: 6. For the CDR3, the DNA is TGTGCCAGCAGCCGAAGGACAGGGGTCCATAATTCACCCCTCCACTTT. It is translated as CASSRRTGVHNSPLHF.

The V call is TRBV28, the J call TRBJ2-5, with a possible D match to TRBD1 (5 bases). The CDR3 runs to 16 residues. Trimming took off 5 bases at V and 0 bases at J, with 16 bases between the two ends. CDR1 is MDHEN and CDR2 is SYDVKM in the germline V gene. CDR3 sequence reads: CASSGSGRQYQETQYF. CDR3 nucleotide sequence: TGTGCCAGCAGTGGTTCCGGACGACAGTACCAAGAGACCCAGTACTTC.